This T cell receptor (beta chain) is drawn from a study of blood T cell repertoires in COVID-19. Looking at the study overall: COVID-19 samples from acute and convalescent phases originated in the United States, Italy and Spain. Sources were T cells, B-cell-depleted T cells, or PBMCs; the material itself was cDNA or gDNA.

The V and J ends lost 7 bases and 2 bases respectively, with 12 bases between them. The CDR3 loop spans 14 amino acids. Germline CDR1 is SNHLY and CDR2 is FYNNEI. In the authors' methods: The authors estimated nucleated cell counts from reference gene primer amplification. Sequencing was performed with immunoSEQ multiplex PCR; in TCRdb, only in-frame clones are kept and a portion is missing. The DNA gave D and trimming, while V, J and clone size come from that table. The sample lists approximately 250,000 clones, around 80% occurring once. V usage is TRBV2 and J usage is TRBJ1-3; perhaps TRBD1 as D (6 bases). The clonotype comes from a man aged 40-49 years who had recovered from COVID-19. Material: peripheral blood. This chain's CDR3 is CASTGTRAGNTIYF. DNA for the CDR3: TGTGCCAGCACCGGGACACGAGCTGGAAACACCATATATTTT.